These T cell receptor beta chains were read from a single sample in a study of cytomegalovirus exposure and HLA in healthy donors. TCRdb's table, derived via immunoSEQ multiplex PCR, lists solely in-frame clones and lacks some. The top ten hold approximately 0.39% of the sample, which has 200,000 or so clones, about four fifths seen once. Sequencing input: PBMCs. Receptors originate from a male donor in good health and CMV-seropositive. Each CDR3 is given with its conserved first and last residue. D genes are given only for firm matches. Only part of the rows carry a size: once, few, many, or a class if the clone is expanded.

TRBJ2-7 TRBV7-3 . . TGTGCCAGCAGCGCTTCCGGAGACGAATACGAGCAGTACTTC CASSASGDEYEQYF
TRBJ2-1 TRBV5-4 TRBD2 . TGTGCCAGCAGCGCCGGACTAGCGGGGGGGCGGTATGAGCAGTTCTTC CASSAGLAGGRYEQFF
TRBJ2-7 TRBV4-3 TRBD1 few TGCGCCAGCAGCCAAGCGACAGGGGAATACGAGCAGTACTTC CASSQATGEYEQYF
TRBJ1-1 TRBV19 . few TGTGCCAGCGTACGGGGGAGCACTGAAGCTTTCTTT CASVRGSTEAFF
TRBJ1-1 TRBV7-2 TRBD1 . TGTGCCAGCATCCTCCTTCCAAGGGACAGGGGGGCTGAAGCTTTCTTT CASILLPRDRGAEAFF
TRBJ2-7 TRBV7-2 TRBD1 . TGTGCCAGCAGCCATAATGGACAGGGCTTGGTCGAGCAGTACTTC CASSHNGQGLVEQYF
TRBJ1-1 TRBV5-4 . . TGTGCCAGCAGCTTGGCCAGGGGCGCTGAAGCTTTCTTT CASSLARGAEAFF
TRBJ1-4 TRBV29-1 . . TGCAGCGTTGCCCCCGTGGTCGGGGGGGGACATGAAAAACTGTTTTTT CSVAPVVGGGHEKLFF
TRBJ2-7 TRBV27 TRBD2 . TGTGCCAGCAGTTCCGGTAGCGGGTCTCCCTACGAGCAGTACTTC CASSSGSGSPYEQYF
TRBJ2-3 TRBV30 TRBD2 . TGTGCCTGGACGGGAACTAGCGGGAGACCAGATACGCAGTATTTT CAWTGTSGRPDTQYF
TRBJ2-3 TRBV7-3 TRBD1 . TGTGCCAGCAGCTTAACGGACAGGGTAGATACGCAGTATTTT CASSLTDRVDTQYF
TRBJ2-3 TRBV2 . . TGTGCCAGCAGCGCCGGCGGGGATACGCAGTATTTT CASSAGGDTQYF
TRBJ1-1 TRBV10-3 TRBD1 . TGTGCCATCGATACAGGGGCTGAAGCTTTCTTT CAIDTGAEAFF
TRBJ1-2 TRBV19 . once TGTGCCAGTAGTGTAGCCCTAGGGGGACCGGGCCCAGTCTTC CASSVALGGPGPVF
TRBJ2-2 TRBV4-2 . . TGTGCCAGCAGCCAAAGGCGACTACCCAACACCGGGGAGCTGTTTTTT CASSQRRLPNTGELFF
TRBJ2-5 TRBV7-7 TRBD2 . TGTGCTAGCAGCGCCGGGACTAGAGGAGGGACCCAGTACTTC CASSAGTRGGTQYF
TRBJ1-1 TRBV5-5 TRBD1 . TGTGCCAGCAGCTCAACACAGGGGGCGATGTTTTGGAGCACTGAAGCTTTCTTT CASSSTQGAMFWSTEAFF
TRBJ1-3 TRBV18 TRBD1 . TGTGCCAGCTCACCACCTGTCGGGACAGGGATTGACACCATATATTTT CASSPPVGTGIDTIYF
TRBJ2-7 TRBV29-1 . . TGCAGCGTCAGGAGGGGCCTTCTAAGGGCGGACGAGCAGTACTTC CSVRRGLLRADEQYF
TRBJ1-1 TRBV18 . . TGTGCCAGCTCGCCCGGGGGAGGCCCGAACACTGAAGCTTTCTTT CASSPGGGPNTEAFF
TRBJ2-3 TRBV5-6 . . TGTGCCAGCAGCAGACCCAGGGTCGGTTCGGATACGCAGTATTTT CASSRPRVGSDTQYF
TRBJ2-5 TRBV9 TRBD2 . TGTGCCAGCAGCCGGGACGCGGGGGGCCTAGCGGGAGTCCGTAAAGAGACCCAGTACTTC CASSRDAGGLAGVRKETQYF
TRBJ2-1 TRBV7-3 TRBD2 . TGTGCCAGCAGTCGCAGCGGGGGGAGCTCCTACAATGAGCAGTTCTTC CASSRSGGSSYNEQFF
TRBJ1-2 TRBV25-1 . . TGTGCCAGCAGTGATCAGGTGGGGCAGCGCTATGGCTACACCTTC CASSDQVGQRYGYTF
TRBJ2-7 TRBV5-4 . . TGTGCCAGCAGCTTGAATAGTCAGGGTCCCTACGAGCAGTACTTC CASSLNSQGPYEQYF
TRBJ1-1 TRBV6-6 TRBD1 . TGTGCCAGCAGTTTTGGTGACAGGGGGCGGAACACTGAAGCTTTCTTT CASSFGDRGRNTEAFF
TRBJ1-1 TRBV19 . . TGTGCCAGTAGTTTACCAGTCATGAACACTGAAGCTTTCTTT CASSLPVMNTEAFF
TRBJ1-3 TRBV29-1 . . TGCAGCGTTGATTTGGGGGGTTCGAGGGGAAACACCATATATTTT CSVDLGGSRGNTIYF
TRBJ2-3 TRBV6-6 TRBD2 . TGTGCCAGCATCCCGGGACGCGTCGGGGGAGGGGATACGCAGTATTTT CASIPGRVGGGDTQYF
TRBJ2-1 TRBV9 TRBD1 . TGTGCCAGCAGCGTAGCAACAGGGGGAACCTACAATGAGCAGTTCTTC CASSVATGGTYNEQFF
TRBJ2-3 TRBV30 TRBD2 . TGTGCCTGGATGGGCCTAGGACTAGCGGGAACAGATACGCAGTATTTT CAWMGLGLAGTDTQYF
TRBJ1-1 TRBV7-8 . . TGTGCCAGCAGCTTTAAGGCGGGATCCGTCGCTGAAGCTTTCTTT CASSFKAGSVAEAFF
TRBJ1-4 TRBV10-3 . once TGTGCCATCAGTGATAGTATGGGCCCAGATGAAAAACTGTTTTTT CAISDSMGPDEKLFF
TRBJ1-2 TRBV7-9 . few TGTTCCAGCAGCCCAACCTTGATGGGGGGGGATTATGGCTACACCTTC CSSSPTLMGGDYGYTF
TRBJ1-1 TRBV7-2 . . TGTGCCAGCAGCTTATCTGGGAGGGTGGCTTTCTTT CASSLSGRVAFF
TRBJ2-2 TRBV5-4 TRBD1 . TGTGCCAGCAGCCCGGGACAGACCGCGAACACCGGGGAGCTGTTTTTT CASSPGQTANTGELFF
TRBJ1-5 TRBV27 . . TGTGCCAGCAGTTTGAAGGGGTATAGCAATCAGCCCCAGCATTTT CASSLKGYSNQPQHF
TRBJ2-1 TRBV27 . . TGTGCCAGCAGTTTATCCGGGGACACACGTTTATTCTTC CASSLSGDTRLFF
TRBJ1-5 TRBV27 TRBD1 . TGTGCCAGCAGTTCCCTACAGGGGCTAGGTCAGCCCCAGCATTTT CASSSLQGLGQPQHF
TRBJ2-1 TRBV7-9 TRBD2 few TGTTCCAGCACTGAGCGGGGACTAGCGGCCACCAATGAGCAGTTCTTC CSSTERGLAATNEQFF
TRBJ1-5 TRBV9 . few TGTGCCAGCAGGCAGGGAAGAAGCAATCAGCCCCAGCATTTT CASRQGRSNQPQHF
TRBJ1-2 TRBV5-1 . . TGCGCCAGCAGCTCGGGCGAAACAGGGAGTGGCTACACCTTC CASSSGETGSGYTF
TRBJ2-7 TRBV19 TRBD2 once TGTGCCAGTAGTCCCGGGACTAGCGGGGCCTACGAGCAGTACTTC CASSPGTSGAYEQYF
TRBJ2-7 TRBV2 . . TGTGCCAGCAGTGAGCCGGGACTCTTCTACGAGCAGTACTTC CASSEPGLFYEQYF
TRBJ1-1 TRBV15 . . TGTGCCACCAGCACTGCAGGTACTTTCACTGAAGCTTTCTTT CATSTAGTFTEAFF
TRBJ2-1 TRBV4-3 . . TGCGCCAGCAGCCAAGTCCCTACTGGACAGTACAATGAGCAGTTCTTC CASSQVPTGQYNEQFF
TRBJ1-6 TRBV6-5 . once TGTGCCAGCAGCCGGGAAGGGAATAATTCACCCCTCCACTTT CASSREGNNSPLHF
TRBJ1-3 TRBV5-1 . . TGCGCCAGCAGCATTACAGGGACCAGTAACCTCTCTGGAAACACCATATATTTT CASSITGTSNLSGNTIYF
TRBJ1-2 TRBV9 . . TGTGCCAGCAGCGCGACAGGACAAGGCTACACCTTC CASSATGQGYTF
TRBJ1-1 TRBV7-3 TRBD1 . TGTGCCAGCAGCCCTGCTGGGACAGGGAATACTGAAGCTTTCTTT CASSPAGTGNTEAFF
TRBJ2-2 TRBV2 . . TGTGCCAGTCAGAGCGTCCCCGGGGAGCTGTTTTTT CASQSVPGELFF